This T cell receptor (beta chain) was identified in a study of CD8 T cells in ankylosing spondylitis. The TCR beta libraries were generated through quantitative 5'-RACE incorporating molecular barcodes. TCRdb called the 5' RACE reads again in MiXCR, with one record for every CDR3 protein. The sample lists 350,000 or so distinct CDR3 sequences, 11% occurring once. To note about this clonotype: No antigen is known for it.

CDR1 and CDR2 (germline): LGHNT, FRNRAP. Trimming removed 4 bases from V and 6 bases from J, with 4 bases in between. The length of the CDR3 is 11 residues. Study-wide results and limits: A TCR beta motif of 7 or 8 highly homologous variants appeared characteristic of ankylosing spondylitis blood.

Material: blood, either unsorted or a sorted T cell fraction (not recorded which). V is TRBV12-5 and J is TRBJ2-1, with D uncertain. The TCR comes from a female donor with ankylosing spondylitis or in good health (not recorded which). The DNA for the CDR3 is TGTGCTAGTGGTTCCCTCAATGAGCAGTTCTTC. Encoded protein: CASGSLNEQFF.